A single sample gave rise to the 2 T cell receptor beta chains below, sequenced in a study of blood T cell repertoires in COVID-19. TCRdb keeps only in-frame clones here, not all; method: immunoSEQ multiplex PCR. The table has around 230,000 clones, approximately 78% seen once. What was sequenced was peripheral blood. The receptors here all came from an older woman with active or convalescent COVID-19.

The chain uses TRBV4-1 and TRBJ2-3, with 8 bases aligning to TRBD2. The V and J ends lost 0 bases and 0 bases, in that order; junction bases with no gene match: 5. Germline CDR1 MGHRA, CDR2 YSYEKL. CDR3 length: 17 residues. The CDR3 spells CASSQEFGGASTDTQYF. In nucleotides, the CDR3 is TGCGCCAGCAGCCAAGAGTTCGGGGGGGCGAGCACAGATACGCAGTATTTT.

CDR3 nucleotides: TGTGCCACCAGCAGATTCGGACAGAACACCGGGGAGCTGTTTTTT. This sequence encodes CATSRFGQNTGELFF. The genes are TRBV15 and TRBJ2-2; possibly TRBD1 for D (5 bases). Germline assignment: CDR1 LNHNV and CDR2 YYDKDF (reference sequence). The CDR3 has 15 residues. V lost 2 bases and J 1 base, leaving 8 bases between the germline ends. Full variable domain (rest looked up from reference TRBV15 and TRBJ2-2): DAMVIQNPRYQVTQFGKPVTLSCSQTLNHNVMYWYQQKSSQAPKLLFHYYDKDFNNEADTPDNFQSRRPNTSFCFLDIRSPGLGDTAMYLCATSRFGQNTGELFFGEGSRLTVL.